This T cell receptor (beta chain) was documented in a study of siplizumab effects on memory and regulatory T cells. Trimming took off 0 bases at V and 2 bases at J, with 8 bases between the two ends. Germline V lookup: CDR1 SGHAT, CDR2 FQNNGV. The CDR3 extends over 14 amino acids. Data came from immunoSEQ multiplex PCR; TCRdb stores just in-frame clones and leaves some out. The sample consists of about 110,000 clones, about nine tenths of them appearing once. Material: CD4+ T cells sorted from blood. The V gene is TRBV11-2, the J gene TRBJ2-7, with D unresolved. This TCR was sampled from a human donor in good health. The CDR3 nucleotides read TGTGCCAGCAGCTTAGAACGGGTTACCTACGAGCAGTACTTC. Protein product: CASSLERVTYEQYF.